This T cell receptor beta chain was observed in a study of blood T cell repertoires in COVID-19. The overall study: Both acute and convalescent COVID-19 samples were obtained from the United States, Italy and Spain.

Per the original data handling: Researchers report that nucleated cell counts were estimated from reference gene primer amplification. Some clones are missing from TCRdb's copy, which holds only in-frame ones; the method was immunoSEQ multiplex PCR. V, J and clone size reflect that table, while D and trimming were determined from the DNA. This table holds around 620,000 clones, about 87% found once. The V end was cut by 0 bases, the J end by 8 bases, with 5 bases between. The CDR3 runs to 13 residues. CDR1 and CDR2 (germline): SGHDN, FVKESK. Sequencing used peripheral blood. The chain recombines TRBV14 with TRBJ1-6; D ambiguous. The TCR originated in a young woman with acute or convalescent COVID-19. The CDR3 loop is CASSQELYSPLHF. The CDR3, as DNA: TGTGCCAGCAGCCAAGAACTCTATTCACCCCTCCACTTT.